Sequencing of this TCR beta chain was carried out in a study of beta chain features in type 1 diabetes. J lost 5 bases, V lost 2 bases, and 7 bases had no gene match. Germline CDR1 is KGHSH and CDR2 is LQKENI. CDR3 length: 16 residues. Expressed TCRB transcripts were sequenced because the entire RNA isolate underwent reverse transcription. Clones were sequenced by immunoSEQ multiplex PCR, and TCRdb holds only the in-frame ones, with some missing. The sample gives some 900,000 clones, roughly 17% of which show up once; 0.023% is in the top ten. This clone was counted only a few times. The sample consisted of naive CD4+ T cells from blood. This TCR came from a woman in her late teens or twenties in good health. The chain is built from TRBV18 and TRBJ2-5, with 11 bases identical to TRBD2. CDR3 in amino acids: CASSPTSGRVGETQYF. The DNA of the CDR3 is TGTGCCAGCTCACCAACTAGCGGGAGAGTCGGTGAGACCCAGTACTTC. Based on the CDR3 plus reference TRBV18 and TRBJ2-5, the full variable domain is NAGVMQNPRHLVRRRGQEARLRCSPMKGHSHVYWYRQLPEEGLKFMVYLQKENIIDESGMPKERFSAEFPKEGPSILRIQQVVRGDSAAYFCASSPTSGRVGETQYFGPGTRLLVL.